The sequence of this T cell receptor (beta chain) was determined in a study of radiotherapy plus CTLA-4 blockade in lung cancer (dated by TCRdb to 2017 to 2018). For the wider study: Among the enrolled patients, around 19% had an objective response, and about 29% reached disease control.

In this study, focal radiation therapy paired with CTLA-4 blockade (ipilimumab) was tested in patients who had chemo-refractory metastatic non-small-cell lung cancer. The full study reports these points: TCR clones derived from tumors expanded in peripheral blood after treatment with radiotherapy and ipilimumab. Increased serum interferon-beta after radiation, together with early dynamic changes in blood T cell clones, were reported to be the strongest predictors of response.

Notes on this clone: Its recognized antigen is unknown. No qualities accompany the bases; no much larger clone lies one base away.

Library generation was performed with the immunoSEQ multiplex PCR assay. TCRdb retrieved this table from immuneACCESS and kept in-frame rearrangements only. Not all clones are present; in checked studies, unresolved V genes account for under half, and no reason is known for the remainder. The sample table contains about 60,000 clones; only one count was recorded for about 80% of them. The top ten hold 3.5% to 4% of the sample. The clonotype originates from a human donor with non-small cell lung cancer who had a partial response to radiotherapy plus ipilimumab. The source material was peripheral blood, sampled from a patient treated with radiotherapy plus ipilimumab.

CDR3 protein: CASSWTGMNTEAFF. The bases are TGCGCCAGCAGCTGGACAGGCATGAACACTGAAGCTTTCTTT. In this chain, TRBV5-1 is recombined with TRBJ1-1; a stretch of 7 junction bases matches TRBD1. Inclusive of the bounding cysteine and phenylalanine, the CDR3 is 14 residues long. The sequence is cut down to CDR3 DNA, 42 bases in frame from base 1. From the germline V gene, CDR1 is SGHRS and CDR2 is YFSETQ. The junction shows trimming of 3 bases on V and 0 bases on J, and the gene matches do not reach 2 bases of it.